This T cell receptor (beta chain) appears in the sequencing data of a study of blood T cell repertoires in COVID-19. Across the whole study: Samples of COVID-19 (acute and convalescent) were obtained from the United States, Italy and Spain. From T cells, B-cell-depleted T cells, or PBMCs came the material, which was cDNA or gDNA.

The V gene's germline CDR1 is MNHEY and CDR2 SMNVEV (reference sequence). The CDR3 covers 16 residues. Between the trimmed V and J ends, which lost 6 bases and 0 bases, there was a span of 18 bases. Original methodology: Amplifying reference gene primers gave estimates of nucleated cell counts. Repertoires were generated with immunoSEQ multiplex PCR, while TCRdb's copy carries only in-frame clones and drops some. The V and J calls and clone size come from that table; D and trimming were worked out from the DNA. The data contain over 120,000 clones, around 82% of them singletons. The sequenced sample consisted of peripheral blood. This chain joins TRBV27 and TRBJ2-7, with TRBD2 as a possible D gene (7 bases). The sequence was collected from a human donor in a cohort sampled during active COVID-19. Here the CDR3 reads CASRYTTRGPSYEQYF. DNA of the CDR3: TGTGCCAGCAGATACACGACGCGGGGGCCCTCCTACGAGCAGTACTTC.